The clone carrying this T cell receptor beta chain was seen only a few times. The antigen remains undetermined. This sample stems from a study of T cell repertoires in cytomegalovirus infection. About the study: It can be stated that public TCR beta signatures indicated CMV infection as well as a matching HLA type.

Study-wide results and caveats: Cumulative frequency (of public TCR beta family members) identified carriers of CMV plus the relevant HLA. In two of eight donors, the top clonotype was HLA-C-restricted CMV-specific.

Germline V CDR1 and CDR2: SNHLY, FYNNEI. The CDR3 covers 14 residues. Deletions cut 2 bases from V and 6 bases from J, with 13 bases between. TCRdb itself ran the reads through MiXCR, one entry per CDR3 protein. The sample holds hundreds of thousands of distinct CDR3 sequences; around a sixth are singletons and the top ten take more than 10%. Specimen: PBMCs. The chain has TRBV2 and TRBJ1-1, with D uncertain. The TCR comes from a human donor in good health (CMV status not recorded). Some clones in this sample may be carry-over from other donors' samples. CDR3 in DNA: TGTGCCAGCAGTGAACGGAGGAGTTGGGCTGAAGCTTTCTTT. Translation: CASSERRSWAEAFF.